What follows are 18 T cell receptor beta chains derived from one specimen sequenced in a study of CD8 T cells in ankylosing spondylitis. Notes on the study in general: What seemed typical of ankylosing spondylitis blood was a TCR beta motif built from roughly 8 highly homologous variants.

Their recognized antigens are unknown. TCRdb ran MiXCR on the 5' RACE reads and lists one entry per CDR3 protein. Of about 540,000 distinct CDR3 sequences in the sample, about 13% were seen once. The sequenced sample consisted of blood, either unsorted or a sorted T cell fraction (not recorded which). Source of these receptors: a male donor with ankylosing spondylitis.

CDR3 amino acids: CSARDPGLAAGADTQYF. The CDR3 region has the DNA TGCAGTGCTAGAGACCCCGGACTAGCGGCTGGGGCGGATACGCAGTATTTT. This sequence joins TRBV20-1 and TRBJ2-3, with TRBD2 matching 10 bases. This CDR3 is built from 17 residues. V lost 0 bases and J lost 6; bases outside the gene matches: 12. From germline, CDR1 is DFQATT and CDR2 SNEGSKA (reference sequence).

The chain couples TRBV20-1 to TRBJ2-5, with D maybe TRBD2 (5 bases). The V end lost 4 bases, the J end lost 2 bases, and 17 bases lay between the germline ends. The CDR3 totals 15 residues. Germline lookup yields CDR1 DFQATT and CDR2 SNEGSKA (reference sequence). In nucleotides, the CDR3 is TGCAGTGCTACCCGAGTGGCGGAGGTACAAGAGACCCAGTACTTC. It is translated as CSATRVAEVQETQYF.

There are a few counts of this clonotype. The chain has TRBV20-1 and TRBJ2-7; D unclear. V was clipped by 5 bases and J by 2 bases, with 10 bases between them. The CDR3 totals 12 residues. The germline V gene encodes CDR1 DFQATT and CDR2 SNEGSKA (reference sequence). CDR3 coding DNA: TGCAGTGCTTGGACGGAGACCTACGAGCAGTACTTC. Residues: CSAWTETYEQYF.

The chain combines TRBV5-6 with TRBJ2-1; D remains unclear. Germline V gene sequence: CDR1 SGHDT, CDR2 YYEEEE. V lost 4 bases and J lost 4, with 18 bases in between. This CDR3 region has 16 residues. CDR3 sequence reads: CASSGPKSATYNEQFF. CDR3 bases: TGTGCCAGCAGCGGCCCGAAAAGTGCGACGTACAATGAGCAGTTCTTC.

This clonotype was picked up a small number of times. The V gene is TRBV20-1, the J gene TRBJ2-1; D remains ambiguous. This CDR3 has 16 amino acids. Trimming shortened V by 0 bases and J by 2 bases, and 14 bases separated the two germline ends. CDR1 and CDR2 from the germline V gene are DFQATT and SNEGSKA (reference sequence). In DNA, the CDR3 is TGCAGTGCTAGAGATGGGTTCGGAATAACCTACAATGAGCAGTTCTTC. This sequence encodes CSARDGFGITYNEQFF.

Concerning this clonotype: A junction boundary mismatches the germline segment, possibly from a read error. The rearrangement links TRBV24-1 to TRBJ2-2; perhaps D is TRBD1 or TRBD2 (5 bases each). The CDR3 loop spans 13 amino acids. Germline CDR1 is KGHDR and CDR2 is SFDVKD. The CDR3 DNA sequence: TGTGCCACCTTGGACCTAAACACCGGGGACCTGTTTTTT. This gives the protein CATLDLNTGDLFF.

CDR3 in amino acids: CASRTWGGNSPLHF. CDR3 DNA: TGTGCCAGCAGAACCTGGGGGGGTAATTCACCCCTCCACTTT. V usage is TRBV27 and J usage is TRBJ1-6; D is perhaps TRBD1 (5 bases). From germline, CDR1 is MNHEY and CDR2 SMNVEV (reference sequence). The V end lost 6 bases, the J end lost 6 bases, and 12 bases lay between the germline ends. The CDR3 has 14 amino acids.

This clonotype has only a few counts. CDR3: CASSQTIPSNEQFF. In DNA form, the CDR3 reads TGTGCCAGCAGCCAGACCATTCCTAGCAATGAGCAGTTCTTC. The V and J genes are TRBV3-1 and TRBJ2-1, with D unresolved. The CDR3 consists of 14 residues. CDR1 is LGHDT and CDR2 is YNNKEL in the germline V gene (reference sequence). Trimming left V 3 bases short and J 6 bases short, with 12 bases between.

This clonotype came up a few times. As DNA, the CDR3 is TGTGCCAGCAGCTTAGTTCAGGGGGCCTCGGAGAACACTGAAGCTTTCTTT. Protein product: CASSLVQGASENTEAFF. This chain links TRBV7-9 with TRBJ1-1, with 8 positions matching TRBD1. Germline assignment: CDR1 SEHNR and CDR2 FQNEAQ (reference sequence). Trimming cost V 1 base and J 1 base; bases outside gene matches: 8. This CDR3 comprises 17 residues. Full variable domain (missing parts from reference TRBV7-9 and TRBJ1-1): DTGVSQNPRHKITKRGQNVTFRCDPISEHNRLYWYRQTLGQGPEFLTYFQNEAQLEKSRLLSDRFSAERPKGSFSTLEIQRTEQGDSAMYLCASSLVQGASENTEAFFGQGTRLTVV.

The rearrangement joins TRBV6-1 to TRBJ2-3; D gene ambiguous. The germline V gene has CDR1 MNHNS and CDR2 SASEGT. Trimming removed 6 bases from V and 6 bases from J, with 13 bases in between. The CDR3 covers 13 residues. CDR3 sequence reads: CASSFLKSDTQYF. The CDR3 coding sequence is TGTGCCAGCAGCTTCCTGAAGTCGGATACGCAGTATTTT.

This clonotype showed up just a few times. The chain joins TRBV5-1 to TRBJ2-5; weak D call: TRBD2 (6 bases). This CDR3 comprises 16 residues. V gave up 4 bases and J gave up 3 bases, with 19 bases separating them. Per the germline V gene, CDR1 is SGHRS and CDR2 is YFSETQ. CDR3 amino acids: CASSLGNSGFKETQYF. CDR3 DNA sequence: TGCGCCAGCAGCCTCGGGAATAGCGGATTTAAAGAGACCCAGTACTTC.

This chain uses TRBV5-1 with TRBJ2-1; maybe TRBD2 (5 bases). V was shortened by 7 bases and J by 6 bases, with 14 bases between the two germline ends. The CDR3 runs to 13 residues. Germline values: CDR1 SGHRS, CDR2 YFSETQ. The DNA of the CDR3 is TGCGCCAGCGGGAGAGGAGGAGGCAATGAGCAGTTCTTC. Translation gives CASGRGGGNEQFF. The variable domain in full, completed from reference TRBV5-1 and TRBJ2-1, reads KAGVTQTPRYLIKTRGQQVTLSCSPISGHRSVSWYQQTPGQGLQFLFEYFSETQRNKGNFPGRFSGRQFSNSRSEMNVSTLELGDSALYLCASGRGGGNEQFFGPGTRLTVL.

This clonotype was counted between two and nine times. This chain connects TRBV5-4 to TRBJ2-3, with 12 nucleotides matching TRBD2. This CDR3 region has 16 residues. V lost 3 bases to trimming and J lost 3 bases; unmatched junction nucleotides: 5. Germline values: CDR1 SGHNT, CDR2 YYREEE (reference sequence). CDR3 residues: CASSYPGLAGTDTQYF. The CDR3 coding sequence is TGTGCCAGCAGCTACCCTGGACTAGCGGGAACAGATACGCAGTATTTT.

CDR3 protein: CASSFIQGPANYGYTF. As DNA, the CDR3 is TGTGCCAGCAGCTTTATACAGGGGCCAGCTAACTATGGCTACACCTTC. The V gene is TRBV5-6, the J gene TRBJ1-2; 7 bases agree with TRBD1. CDR3 length equals 16 residues. With V trimmed by 2 bases and J by 0 bases, 7 bases remained unmatched. Germline values: CDR1 SGHDT, CDR2 YYEEEE.

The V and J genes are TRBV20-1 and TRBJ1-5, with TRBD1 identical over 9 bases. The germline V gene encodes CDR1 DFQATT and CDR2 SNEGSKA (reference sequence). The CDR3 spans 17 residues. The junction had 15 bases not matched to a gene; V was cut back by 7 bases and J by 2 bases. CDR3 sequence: CSVNRGTGMDGNQPQHF. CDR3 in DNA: TGCAGTGTTAATCGGGGGACAGGGATGGATGGCAATCAGCCCCAGCATTTT.

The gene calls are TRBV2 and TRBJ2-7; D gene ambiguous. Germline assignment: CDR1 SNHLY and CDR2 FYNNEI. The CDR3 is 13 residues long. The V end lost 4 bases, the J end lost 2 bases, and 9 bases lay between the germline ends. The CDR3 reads CASSVPFPYEQYV. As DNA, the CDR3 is TGTGCCAGCAGTGTTCCGTTTCCCTACGAGCAGTACGTC.

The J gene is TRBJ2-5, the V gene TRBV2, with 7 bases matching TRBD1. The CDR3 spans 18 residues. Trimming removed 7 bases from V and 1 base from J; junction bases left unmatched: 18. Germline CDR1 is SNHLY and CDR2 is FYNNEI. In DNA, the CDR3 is TGTGCCAGCACCAAATTTCCGCCGGGCAGGGGGTCCCAAGAGACCCAGTACTTC. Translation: CASTKFPPGRGSQETQYF.

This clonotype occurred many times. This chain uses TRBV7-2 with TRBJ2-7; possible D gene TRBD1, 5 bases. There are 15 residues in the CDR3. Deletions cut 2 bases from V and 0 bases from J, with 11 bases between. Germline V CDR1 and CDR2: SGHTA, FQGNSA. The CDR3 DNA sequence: TGTGCCAGCAGCTTAATGGGGCAGAGCTCCTACGAGCAGTACTTC. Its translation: CASSLMGQSSYEQYF. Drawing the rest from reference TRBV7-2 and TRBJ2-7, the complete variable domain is GAGVSQSPSNKVTEKGKDVELRCDPISGHTALYWYRQSLGQGLEFLIYFQGNSAPDKSGLPSDRFSAERTGGSVSTLTIQRTQQEDSAVYLCASSLMGQSSYEQYFGPGTRLTVT.